This TCR beta chain derives from a study of blood T cell repertoires in COVID-19. Donors in Cohort 3 counted as recovered after two negative PCRs, clearance, or symptom resolution. In the case of this clone: At one of its ends the junction is not consistent with the germline gene, which may arise from a read error.

Assay: immunoSEQ multiplex PCR; the TCRdb copy retains only in-frame clones and omits some. The profile shows about 290,000 clones, roughly 89% of them singletons. The CDR3 has 11 residues. The germline V gene encodes CDR1 LNHNV and CDR2 YYDKDF (reference sequence). This chain connects TRBV15 to TRBJ1-4, with unresolved D. Sequenced material: PBMCs or T cells enriched from blood (not recorded which). This sequence originates from a woman between 40 and 55 years old who had recovered from COVID-19. The CDR3, as DNA: TGTGCCACCAGCCAGGATTCCCCGCCTCTTTTT. Its protein is CATSQDSPPLF.